What follows are 24 T cell receptor beta chains derived from one specimen sequenced in a study of post-analysis software for immune sequencing data. The antigens of these receptors remain unknown. Unique molecular identifiers were built into the TCR beta cDNA libraries. One entry per CDR3 protein, called by TCRdb with MiXCR from the PCR reads. The sample comprises hundreds of thousands of distinct CDR3 sequences, 25% to 30% of which are singletons, and roughly 0.53% rests with the top ten. Study-wide results and caveats: Patients had higher frequencies than controls of roughly five TRBV segments, including TRBV5-6, TRBV5-1 and TRBV20-1.

The sample taken for sequencing was blood. The receptors stem from a girl aged 10 to 17 with multiple sclerosis.

This clonotype came up many times. This sequence joins TRBV6-5 and TRBJ2-5; 9 bases line up with TRBD1. Germline-derived CDR1 and CDR2 are MNHEY and SVGAGI. The length of the CDR3 is 15 residues. The V segment lost 6 bases and the J segment 5 bases; nucleotides outside the gene matches: 10. The CDR3 spells CASRTGQGRMETQYF. CDR3 DNA: TGTGCCAGCAGAACTGGACAGGGGAGGATGGAGACCCAGTACTTC.

The chain employs TRBV7-9 and TRBJ2-7; the D is unclear. V lost 8 bases to trimming and J lost 0 bases, with 17 bases between them. The CDR3 covers 15 residues. Germline V lookup: CDR1 SEHNR, CDR2 FQNEAQ (reference sequence). CDR3 sequence (DNA): TGTGCCAGCGTCGGTGTTGGACGACCCTCCTACGAGCAGTACTTC. This translates into CASVGVGRPSYEQYF.

The rearrangement uses TRBV20-1 and TRBJ2-5; 7 bases map to TRBD2. V lost 6 bases, J lost 5 bases, and 15 bases stayed unmatched. Germline loops: CDR1 DFQATT, CDR2 SNEGSKA (reference sequence). This CDR3 comprises 15 residues. CDR3 region: CSAPPASGIGETQYF. The CDR3 nucleotides are TGCAGTGCCCCGCCGGCGAGCGGGATCGGCGAGACCCAGTACTTC.

The rearrangement joins TRBV5-4 to TRBJ2-1; D may be TRBD2 (6 bases). The J call could be wrong; TRBJ2-7 is a better fit for the DNA end. The CDR3 is 16 amino acids. CDR1 and CDR2 from the germline V gene are SGHNT and YYREEE (reference sequence). CDR3 coding DNA: TGTGCCAGCAGCTTGGTCGGGACTCCCTCTTCCAATGAGCAGTACTTC. This translates into CASSLVGTPSSNEQYF.

This clonotype was observed a few times. This chain joins TRBV3-1 and TRBJ1-2; D may be TRBD1 (6 bases). V lost 0 bases, J lost 7 bases, and 15 bases lay in between. The CDR3 loop spans 15 amino acids. The germline CDR1 and CDR2 sequences are LGHDT and YNNKEL (reference sequence). CDR3 sequence reads: CASSQDGRRGLGYTF. CDR3 nucleotide sequence: TGTGCCAGCAGCCAAGATGGGCGCAGGGGCCTTGGCTACACCTTC.

The rearrangement joins TRBV29-1 to TRBJ1-1; D gene ambiguous. Germline values: CDR1 SQVTM, CDR2 ANQGSEA. V dropped 4 bases and J dropped 0 bases, with 12 bases sitting between them. There are 14 residues in the CDR3. This CDR3 reads CSVGVGGMNTEAFF. CDR3 nucleotide sequence: TGCAGCGTTGGGGTTGGTGGCATGAACACTGAAGCTTTCTTT.

This sequence joins TRBV6-1 and TRBJ2-5, with D possibly TRBD1 on 6 matching bases. CDR1 and CDR2 from the germline V gene are MNHNS and SASEGT. The V end lost 6 bases, the J end lost 2 bases, and 13 bases lay between the germline ends. The CDR3 sequence is 14 residues long. Written as DNA, the CDR3 is TGTGCCAGCAGCGCAGGGACAACACAAGAGACCCAGTACTTC. Translating it yields CASSAGTTQETQYF.

This clonotype appeared a few times. V is TRBV12-3 or TRBV12-4 and J is TRBJ1-2; D might be TRBD1 (5 bases). The CDR3 is made up of 15 amino acids. The V and J ends lost 7 bases and 4 bases respectively, with 19 bases between them. CDR3 protein: CASTTYGGSGYGYTF. The CDR3 DNA is TGTGCCAGCACCACCTATGGGGGGTCTGGCTATGGCTACACCTTC.

V and J are TRBV28 and TRBJ2-7; D tentatively fits TRBD1 or TRBD2 (5 bases each). This CDR3 has 15 amino acids. Germline V gives CDR1 MDHEN, CDR2 SYDVKM. V lost 8 bases and J lost 0, with 17 bases in between. This CDR3 reads CASSVWDGGSYEQYF. In DNA, the CDR3 is TGTGCCAGCTCTGTCTGGGACGGTGGCTCCTACGAGCAGTACTTC. Combining the CDR3 with reference TRBV28 and TRBJ2-7 gives the whole variable domain DVKVTQSSRYLVKRTGEKVFLECVQDMDHENMFWYRQDPGLGLRLIYFSYDVKMKEKGDIPEGYSVSREKKERFSLILESASTNQTSMYLCASSVWDGGSYEQYFGPGTRLTVT.

The J gene is TRBJ2-3, the V gene TRBV7-2; no clear D gene. Germline V gene data show CDR1 as SGHTA and CDR2 as FQGNSA. The CDR3 contains 14 residues. Trimming removed 6 bases from V and 4 bases from J, with 14 bases in between. CDR3: CASSMGYGPDTQYF. The CDR3 DNA reads as TGTGCCAGCAGTATGGGGTACGGCCCAGATACGCAGTATTTT.

This chain connects TRBV28 to TRBJ2-1, with TRBD2 matching 10 bases. The CDR3 consists of 15 residues. Trimming removed 3 bases from V and 8 bases from J; junction bases left unmatched: 7. Germline V lookup: CDR1 MDHEN, CDR2 SYDVKM. The CDR3 bases are TGTGCCAGCAGTTTTAGCGGGAGGATTGGGGATGAGCAGTTCTTC. Translating gives CASSFSGRIGDEQFF.

V is TRBV15 and J is TRBJ1-4; D is ambiguous. Germline V gene lookup returns CDR1 LNHNV and CDR2 YYDKDF (reference sequence). The CDR3 contains 15 residues. The V and J ends lost 3 bases and 11 bases respectively, with 19 bases between them. Written as DNA, the CDR3 is TGTGCCACCAGCAGCCGAAGGACGGGTGTGGGGAAACTGTTTTTT. It specifies CATSSRRTGVGKLFF.

CDR3 DNA: TGCAGTGCGAGGGCGGGGACAGGATTCTACGAGCAGTACTTC. Encoded protein: CSARAGTGFYEQYF. This chain joins TRBV20-1 and TRBJ2-7; 8 nucleotides align to TRBD1. The CDR3 is 14 amino acids. V was pared by 6 bases and J by 3 bases, with 10 bases of the junction left unmatched. Germline CDR1 is DFQATT and CDR2 is SNEGSKA (reference sequence).

A note on this clonotype: Compared with germline, one end of the junction differs, possibly owing to a read error. V and J are TRBV29-1 and TRBJ1-2; the D gene is possibly TRBD1 (5 bases). The germline V gene encodes CDR1 SQVTM and CDR2 ANQGSEA. This CDR3 is built from 10 residues. The CDR3 bases are TGCAGCGCTGGGACGAATGGGTACACCTTC. It specifies CSAGTNGYTF. Full variable domain (outside the CDR3, taken from reference TRBV29-1 and TRBJ1-2): SAVISQKPSRDICQRGTSLTIQCQVDSQVTMMFWYRQQPGQSLTLIATANQGSEATYESGFVIDKFPISRPNLTFSTLTVSNMSPEDSSIYLCSAGTNGYTFGSGTRLTVV.

This clonotype was observed a few times. The V and J genes are TRBV3-1 and TRBJ2-5, with D unclear. This CDR3 is 13 amino acids long. Trimming cost V 4 bases and J 8 bases, with 14 bases left between them. Germline loops: CDR1 LGHDT, CDR2 YNNKEL (reference sequence). CDR3 nucleotide sequence: TGTGCCAGCAGCCGGACCCGGAGAGGAACCCAGTACTTC. This sequence encodes CASSRTRRGTQYF.

The chain joins TRBV4-1 to TRBJ2-3; D remains unclear. V gave up 0 bases and J gave up 11 bases, with 15 bases separating them. Looked up from germline, CDR1 is MGHRA and CDR2 is YSYEKL. There are 14 residues in the CDR3. The CDR3 sequence is CASSQESYFRVQYF. The CDR3 DNA follows: TGCGCCAGCAGCCAAGAGTCCTATTTTAGGGTGCAGTATTTT.

This clonotype was observed a single time. V and J are TRBV12-3 or TRBV12-4 and TRBJ2-1; D remains unclear. The CDR3 runs to 11 residues. The V end was cut by 2 bases, the J end by 8 bases, with 4 bases between. CDR3 in DNA: TGTGCCAGCAGTTTATGGTATGAGCAGTTCTTC. Protein: CASSLWYEQFF.

J is TRBJ1-4 and V is TRBV12-3 or TRBV12-4; perhaps TRBD1 as D (6 bases). The CDR3 is 14 amino acids. The ends were cut back, 3 bases at V and 8 bases at J, with 13 bases in the middle. CDR3 in amino acids: CASSFSGAREKLFF. Here the CDR3 DNA reads TGTGCCAGCAGTTTTTCAGGGGCGAGGGAAAAACTGTTTTTT.

The chain joins TRBV7-9 to TRBJ2-1; D might be TRBD1 (6 bases). CDR3 length equals 16 residues. Germline V gene lookup returns CDR1 SEHNR and CDR2 FQNEAQ (reference sequence). Trimming pared 8 bases from V and 8 bases from J, leaving 25 bases between. CDR3 sequence (DNA): TGTGCCAGCCGAGACACAGGGACCCCGGTATGGGATGAGCAGTTCTTC. Protein sequence: CASRDTGTPVWDEQFF.

This chain joins TRBV6-1 and TRBJ1-1; TRBD1 is a possible D gene (5 bases). Germline CDR1 reads MNHNS; CDR2 reads SASEGT. CDR3 length: 17 residues. V was cut by 3 bases and J by 0 bases, with 17 bases left in between. The CDR3: CASSDLREFPMNTEAFF. The DNA of the CDR3 is TGTGCCAGCAGTGACCTCAGGGAGTTCCCCATGAACACTGAAGCTTTCTTT.

The gene calls are TRBV7-2 and TRBJ1-1; tentative D call: TRBD1 (5 bases). The CDR3 contains 15 residues. Per germline, CDR1 SGHTA and CDR2 FQGNSA. V shed 3 bases and J shed 5 bases, with 16 bases lying between them. CDR3 sequence reads: CASSFPGLQITEAFF. In DNA, the CDR3 is TGTGCCAGCAGCTTTCCGGGACTCCAGATTACTGAAGCTTTCTTT.

The V and J genes are TRBV7-9 and TRBJ2-3, with D perhaps TRBD1 (6 bases). This CDR3 comprises 15 residues. V was cut by 3 bases and J by 3 bases, with 13 bases left in between. The germline gives CDR1 SEHNR, CDR2 FQNEAQ (reference sequence). CDR3 amino acids: CASSFSGAQTDTQYF. The CDR3 region has the DNA TGTGCCAGCAGCTTCTCAGGGGCGCAGACAGATACGCAGTATTTT.

This clonotype is a singleton in its sample. The chain joins TRBV2 to TRBJ1-4, with D possibly matching TRBD1 (5 bases). The CDR3 is 14 residues long. V was clipped by 5 bases and J by 8 bases, with 15 bases between them. Germline loops: CDR1 SNHLY, CDR2 FYNNEI. The CDR3 sequence is CASSQRDAWEKLFF. CDR3 bases: TGTGCCAGCAGTCAGCGGGACGCTTGGGAAAAACTGTTTTTT. Supplemented by reference TRBV2 and TRBJ1-4, the full variable domain reads EPEVTQTPSHQVTQMGQEVILRCVPISNHLYFYWYRQILGQKVEFLVSFYNNEISEKSEIFDDQFSVERPDGSNFTLKIRSTKLEDSAMYFCASSQRDAWEKLFFGSGTQLSVL.

The chain recombines TRBV5-1 with TRBJ2-1; 8 positions agree with TRBD2. The length of the CDR3 is 15 residues. The V gene end was trimmed by 0 bases and the J gene end by 3 bases; junction bases not matched to a gene: 2. The germline V gene has CDR1 SGHRS and CDR2 YFSETQ. CDR3 DNA sequence: TGCGCCAGCAGCTTGGTGACTAGCGACTACAATGAGCAGTTCTTC. Its translation: CASSLVTSDYNEQFF. Together with reference TRBV5-1 and TRBJ2-1, the CDR3 gives the full variable domain: KAGVTQTPRYLIKTRGQQVTLSCSPISGHRSVSWYQQTPGQGLQFLFEYFSETQRNKGNFPGRFSGRQFSNSRSEMNVSTLELGDSALYLCASSLVTSDYNEQFFGPGTRLTVL.